Presented here are 27 T cell receptor beta chains from one specimen sequenced in a study of T-cell reconstitution after alpha-beta-depleted transplantation in children. Study conclusions and caveats: Approximately two months post-transplant, alpha-beta T cells reportedly originated from several hundred expanded graft clones.

These TCRs are of unknown antigen specificity. The TCRbeta library incorporated unique molecular identifiers. TCRdb passed the PCR reads through MiXCR, listing each CDR3 protein once. Of fewer than 35,000 distinct CDR3 sequences detected, around 6% appear once; the ten largest clones hold 25% to 30%. This specimen was peripheral blood, taken 60 days after TCRalphabeta/CD19-depleted stem cell transplant. The receptors here all came from a child less than two years old who had a stem cell transplant for acute myeloid leukemia, so the T cells may come from the graft donor.

This clonotype was detected many times. V usage is TRBV20-1 and J usage is TRBJ2-7; 8 bases line up with TRBD1. The ends lost 1 base at V and 4 bases at J; junction bases unmatched: 12. The CDR3 is 16 residues long. CDR1 and CDR2 (germline): DFQATT, SNEGSKA (reference sequence). The CDR3 sequence is CSARAPRDRTFYEQYF. For the CDR3, the DNA is TGCAGTGCTAGAGCCCCCCGGGACAGGACCTTTTACGAGCAGTACTTC.

This clonotype was counted many times. The genes are TRBV19 and TRBJ2-7; a possible D gene is TRBD1 (6 bases). Trimming took off 2 bases at V and 3 bases at J, with 8 bases between the two ends. The CDR3 is 13 residues long. CDR1 and CDR2 from the germline V gene are LNHDA and SQIVND (reference sequence). CDR3 DNA: TGTGCCAGTAGTATACGGACAGACTACGAGCAGTACTTC. This encodes CASSIRTDYEQYF.

This clonotype appeared a few times. The rearrangement joins TRBV7-9 to TRBJ1-4, with unresolved D. From germline, CDR1 is SEHNR and CDR2 FQNEAQ (reference sequence). The CDR3 totals 14 residues. The V and J ends lost 4 bases and 6 bases respectively, with 12 bases between them. This CDR3 is CASSSTGSHEKLFF. CDR3 DNA sequence: TGTGCCAGCAGCTCGACGGGCAGTCATGAAAAACTGTTTTTT.

This clonotype has ten or more counts. The chain couples TRBV7-2 to TRBJ2-7; the match to TRBD1 covers 7 bases. The J segment lost 1 base and the V segment lost 1 base, leaving 4 bases of the junction unmatched. Germline V gene data show CDR1 as SGHTA and CDR2 as FQGNSA. The CDR3 length is 15 residues. As DNA, the CDR3 is TGTGCCAGCAGCTTAGGAGGGACAGCTTCCTACGAGCAGTACTTC. Encoded protein: CASSLGGTASYEQYF.

This clonotype was counted ten times or more. This chain uses TRBV20-1 with TRBJ1-5; maybe TRBD1 (6 bases). The CDR3 consists of 14 residues. Trimming left V 3 bases short and J 7 bases short, with 16 bases between. Germline lookup yields CDR1 DFQATT and CDR2 SNEGSKA (reference sequence). CDR3 protein: CSASRPGAKQPQHF. The CDR3 DNA reads TGCAGTGCTAGCCGTCCGGGGGCCAAGCAGCCCCAGCATTTT.

This clonotype was counted ten times or more. The chain recombines TRBV20-1 with TRBJ1-3, with unresolved D. Germline values: CDR1 DFQATT, CDR2 SNEGSKA (reference sequence). V lost 1 base, J lost 4 bases, and 11 bases lay in between. The CDR3 sequence is 14 residues long. The CDR3 nucleotides read TGCAGTGCTAGAGCCGGGGTGGGAGGAAACACCATATATTTT. This translates into CSARAGVGGNTIYF.

There are many counts of this clonotype. The V call is TRBV6-2 or TRBV6-3, the J call TRBJ2-3; D perhaps matches TRBD1 (5 bases). Germline V lookup: CDR1 MNHEY, CDR2 SVGEGT. The CDR3 covers 15 residues. V gave up 0 bases and J gave up 6 bases, with 13 bases separating them. CDR3 DNA sequence: TGTGCCAGCAGTTACTCCAGGGTTCCCGGTGATACGCAGTATTTT. It yields the protein CASSYSRVPGDTQYF.

Ten or more counts support this clonotype. The chain combines TRBV7-8 with TRBJ2-2; 8 bases map to TRBD2. The CDR3 sequence is 17 residues long. Germline loops: CDR1 SGHVS, CDR2 FQNEAQ. V trimming: 7 bases; J trimming: 0 bases; junction bases outside the gene matches: 10. For the CDR3, the DNA is TGTGCCAGCACCTCTAAGGTAGCGGGGTCGAACACCGGGGAGCTGTTTTTT. It yields the protein CASTSKVAGSNTGELFF.

This clonotype has more than one count but fewer than ten. The chain uses TRBV9 and TRBJ1-2; D gene unclear. Trimming left V 3 bases short and J 4 bases short, with 4 bases between. Germline V gene sequence: CDR1 SGDLS, CDR2 YYNGEE. The CDR3 extends over 11 amino acids. CDR3 sequence reads: CASSASYGYTF. CDR3 DNA: TGTGCCAGCAGCGCCTCCTATGGCTACACCTTC. Drawing the rest from reference TRBV9 and TRBJ1-2, the complete variable domain is DSGVTQTPKHLITATGQRVTLRCSPRSGDLSVYWYQQSLDQGLQFLIQYYNGEERAKGNILERFSAQQFPDLHSELNLSSLELGDSALYFCASSASYGYTFGSGTRLTVV.

This clonotype has a count of ten or more. The V and J genes are TRBV7-2 and TRBJ2-2, with 12 bases identical to TRBD1. Germline lookup yields CDR1 SGHTA and CDR2 FQGNSA. The CDR3 spans 16 residues. Unmatched junction bases numbered 10, after V lost 7 bases and J lost 7 bases. The CDR3 DNA reads as TGTGCCAGCAACCCGAGGGGACAGGGGGCGCACGGGGAGCTGTTTTTT. As protein: CASNPRGQGAHGELFF.

This clonotype came up a few times. This chain links TRBV7-3 with TRBJ1-1; D unresolved. The CDR3 has 13 amino acids. V gave up 2 bases and J gave up 4 bases, with 8 bases separating them. Germline values: CDR1 SGHTA, CDR2 FQGTGA. CDR3 in amino acids: CASSLSRVTEAFF. The CDR3 nucleotides are TGTGCCAGCAGCTTATCAAGGGTCACTGAAGCTTTCTTT.

For this clonotype: Just one base apart from a much larger clone, this may be a read error. This sequence joins TRBV4-2 and TRBJ2-2; D not resolved. This CDR3 is built from 12 residues. From germline, CDR1 is LGHNA and CDR2 YNFKEQ. The CDR3 reads CTSSQEDGELFF. The CDR3, as DNA: TGTACCAGCAGCCAAGAGGACGGGGAGCTGTTTTTT.

This clonotype was seen at least ten times. This sequence joins TRBV4-2 and TRBJ2-1; D is possibly TRBD1 (5 bases). Between the trimmed V and J ends, which lost 0 bases and 9 bases, there was a span of 15 bases. This CDR3 comprises 15 residues. Per germline, CDR1 LGHNA and CDR2 YNFKEQ. The CDR3 spells CASSQEAQGKSEQFF. CDR3 bases: TGTGCCAGCAGCCAAGAGGCGCAGGGAAAGAGTGAGCAGTTCTTC.

The chain combines TRBV2 with TRBJ2-1; TRBD2 aligns across 8 bases. With 7 bases clipped from V and 1 base from J, the junction kept 6 bases outside the gene matches. This CDR3 spans 15 amino acids. Germline V gene sequence: CDR1 SNHLY, CDR2 FYNNEI. The CDR3 sequence is CASKIGTRSYNEQFF. CDR3 sequence (DNA): TGTGCCAGCAAGATCGGGACTAGGTCCTACAATGAGCAGTTCTTC.

This clonotype has ten or more counts. The rearrangement links TRBV20-1 to TRBJ2-7; D call uncertain. This CDR3 comprises 11 residues. V lost 1 base and J lost 3, with 4 bases in between. Germline CDR1 is DFQATT and CDR2 is SNEGSKA (reference sequence). The CDR3 coding sequence is TGCAGTGCTAGAGGACACTACGAGCAGTACTTC. It is translated as CSARGHYEQYF.

In this sample, this clonotype turned up many times. The CDR3, as DNA: TGTGCCAGCAGTTTATCCGCTTCAGGGGGCTGGAATGAGCAGTTCTTC. Translation gives CASSLSASGGWNEQFF. The chain links TRBV27 to TRBJ2-1; 8 positions match TRBD1. Germline values: CDR1 MNHEY, CDR2 SMNVEV (reference sequence). The V gene end was trimmed by 0 bases and the J gene end by 7 bases; junction bases not matched to a gene: 8. The CDR3 loop spans 16 amino acids.

The table lists this clonotype with many counts. The chain is built from TRBV6-2 or TRBV6-3 and TRBJ2-1; 7 bases are shared with TRBD1. V was clipped by 2 bases and J by 10 bases; unmatched bases: 2. Germline CDR1 reads MNHEY; CDR2 reads SVGEGT. The CDR3 sequence is 12 residues long. CDR3 protein: CASSYDRVEQFF. CDR3 in DNA: TGTGCCAGCAGTTACGACAGGGTCGAGCAGTTCTTC.

This clonotype showed up many times. The CDR3 DNA reads as TGTGCCAGCAGTTTTTCCATGAACACTGAAGCTTTCTTT. It is translated as CASSFSMNTEAFF. The chain joins TRBV27 to TRBJ1-1; D call uncertain. V was trimmed by 3 bases and J by 0 bases, leaving 5 bases between them. CDR1 and CDR2 (germline): MNHEY, SMNVEV (reference sequence). The CDR3 spans 13 residues.

In its sample, this clonotype was seen many times. The chain uses TRBV4-3 and TRBJ1-1; perhaps TRBD1 as D (6 bases). The germline gives CDR1 LGHNA, CDR2 YSLEER. The CDR3 runs to 12 residues. The V end lost 3 bases, the J end lost 6 bases, and 8 bases lay between the germline ends. The CDR3 coding sequence is TGCGCCAGCAGCCAGGGGGCTTCTGAAGCTTTCTTT. Translation: CASSQGASEAFF.

This clonotype was recorded many times. CDR3 in amino acids: CSGDGRERMSGQFF. CDR3 DNA: TGCAGTGGGGACGGGCGTGAACGGATGAGCGGGCAGTTCTTC. V and J are TRBV20-1 and TRBJ2-1; tentatively, D is TRBD1 or TRBD2 (5 bases each). Per the germline V gene, CDR1 is DFQATT and CDR2 is SNEGSKA (reference sequence). V was pared by 7 bases and J by 12 bases, with 25 bases between. The CDR3 consists of 14 residues.

This clonotype was observed at least ten times. The rearrangement uses TRBV9 and TRBJ2-2, with D perhaps matching TRBD2 (6 bases). V lost 3 bases and J lost 1, with 13 bases in between. The CDR3 is 16 residues long. CDR1 is SGDLS, CDR2 YYNGEE, per germline. The CDR3 nucleotides read TGTGCCAGCAGCGCTAGAGGAGGGGTGAACACCGGGGAGCTGTTTTTT. Translating it yields CASSARGGVNTGELFF.

At least ten counts were recorded for this clonotype. The rearrangement links TRBV20-1 to TRBJ2-1; D is possibly TRBD1 (6 bases). CDR3 length: 14 residues. Trimming left V 0 bases short and J 4 bases short, with 10 bases between. In germline, CDR1 is DFQATT, CDR2 SNEGSKA (reference sequence). This CDR3 reads CSARDSDRYNEQFF. Written as DNA, the CDR3 is TGCAGTGCTAGAGATTCGGACAGATACAATGAGCAGTTCTTC.

This clonotype was observed many times. This chain uses TRBV5-6 with TRBJ2-1; weak D call: TRBD1 (5 bases). V gave up 6 bases and J gave up 0 bases, with 16 bases separating them. There are 16 residues in the CDR3. Germline CDR1 is SGHDT and CDR2 is YYEEEE. The CDR3 loop is CASNQGPSSSYNEQFF. In nucleotides, the CDR3 is TGTGCCAGCAACCAGGGTCCCTCAAGCTCCTACAATGAGCAGTTCTTC.

This clonotype has a count of ten or more. The rearrangement joins TRBV28 to TRBJ2-2; D gene ambiguous. Germline V gene data show CDR1 as MDHEN and CDR2 as SYDVKM. The CDR3 is 10 amino acids. V was cut by 6 bases and J by 7 bases, with 3 bases left in between. The CDR3 loop is CASRGGELFF. The CDR3 DNA sequence: TGTGCCAGCAGAGGCGGGGAGCTGTTTTTT.

This clonotype was counted at least ten times. The chain employs TRBV20-1 and TRBJ2-7; 9 nucleotides match TRBD2. CDR1 is DFQATT, CDR2 SNEGSKA, per germline (reference sequence). The CDR3 contains 15 residues. V shed 0 bases and J 9 bases; nucleotides not matched to a gene: 12. In DNA, the CDR3 is TGCAGTGCTAGAGATGGAGCGGGAGGACTTAGAGTGCAGTACTTC. It yields the protein CSARDGAGGLRVQYF.

This clonotype was picked up a small number of times. The CDR3 region is CASSFVAGGRDEQFF. The CDR3 nucleotides are TGTGCCAGCAGTTTTGTAGCGGGGGGGCGGGATGAGCAGTTCTTC. The chain couples TRBV27 to TRBJ2-1; 11 positions agree with TRBD2. There are 15 residues in the CDR3. Germline loops: CDR1 MNHEY, CDR2 SMNVEV (reference sequence). Trimming took 3 bases from V and 8 from J; bases not matched to a gene: 6.

This chain connects TRBV6-5 to TRBJ2-5; D unclear. The germline V gene encodes CDR1 MNHEY and CDR2 SVGAGI. The CDR3 has 14 residues. V was shortened by 2 bases and J by 4 bases, with 11 bases between the two germline ends. CDR3 residues: CASSYRQILETQYF. Here the CDR3 DNA reads TGTGCCAGCAGTTACCGGCAGATCTTAGAGACCCAGTACTTC.